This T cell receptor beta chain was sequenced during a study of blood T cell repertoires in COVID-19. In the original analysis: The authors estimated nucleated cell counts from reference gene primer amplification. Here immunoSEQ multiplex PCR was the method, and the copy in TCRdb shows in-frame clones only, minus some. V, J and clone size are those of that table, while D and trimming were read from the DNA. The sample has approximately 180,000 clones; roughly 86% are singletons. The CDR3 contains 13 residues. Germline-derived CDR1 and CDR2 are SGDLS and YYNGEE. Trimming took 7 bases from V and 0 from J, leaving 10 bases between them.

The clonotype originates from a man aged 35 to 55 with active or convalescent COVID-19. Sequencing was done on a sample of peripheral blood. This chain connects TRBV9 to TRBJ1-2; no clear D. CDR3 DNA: TGTGCCAGCCGGTCCACTTCTAACTATGGCTACACCTTC. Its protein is CASRSTSNYGYTF.